These 3 T cell receptor beta chains were all obtained from the same sample, sequenced in a study of beta chain features in type 1 diabetes. Sequencing targeted expressed TCRB transcripts, as all isolated RNA had been reverse transcribed. Sequenced by immunoSEQ multiplex PCR; TCRdb stores in-frame clones only, minus some. Of 350,000 to 400,000 clones listed, about 16% are singletons. The sample comprised naive CD4+ T cells from blood. Source of these receptors: a woman aged 18-30 years in good health.

The chain employs TRBV29-1 and TRBJ1-2; 10 bases line up with TRBD1. Germline V CDR1 and CDR2: SQVTM, ANQGSEA. V trimming: 0 bases; J trimming: 8 bases; junction bases outside the gene matches: 3. The CDR3 loop spans 13 amino acids. CDR3 residues: CSVEEGQGLGYTF. The CDR3 region has the DNA TGCAGCGTTGAAGAGGGACAGGGGTTGGGCTACACCTTC.

This clone was recorded many times. The chain combines TRBV23-1 with TRBJ2-7; D possibly corresponds to TRBD2 (5 bases). TRBV23-1 is labeled an ORF, and its function is uncertain. CDR3 length: 12 residues. Trimming removed 0 bases from V and 5 bases from J, with 5 bases in between. CDR3 DNA: TGCGCCAGCAGTCAATCCGGGGACGAGCAGTACTTC. Its protein is CASSQSGDEQYF.

V and J are TRBV30 and TRBJ2-7; a possible D gene is TRBD2 (7 bases). There are 15 residues in the CDR3. Germline CDR1 and CDR2: GTSNPN and SVGIG (reference sequence). V was pared by 0 bases and J by 2 bases, with 14 bases between. CDR3 DNA: TGTGCCTGGAGTGTACAGGGCGGGAGCGCCTACGAGCAGTACTTC. Translation gives CAWSVQGGSAYEQYF.